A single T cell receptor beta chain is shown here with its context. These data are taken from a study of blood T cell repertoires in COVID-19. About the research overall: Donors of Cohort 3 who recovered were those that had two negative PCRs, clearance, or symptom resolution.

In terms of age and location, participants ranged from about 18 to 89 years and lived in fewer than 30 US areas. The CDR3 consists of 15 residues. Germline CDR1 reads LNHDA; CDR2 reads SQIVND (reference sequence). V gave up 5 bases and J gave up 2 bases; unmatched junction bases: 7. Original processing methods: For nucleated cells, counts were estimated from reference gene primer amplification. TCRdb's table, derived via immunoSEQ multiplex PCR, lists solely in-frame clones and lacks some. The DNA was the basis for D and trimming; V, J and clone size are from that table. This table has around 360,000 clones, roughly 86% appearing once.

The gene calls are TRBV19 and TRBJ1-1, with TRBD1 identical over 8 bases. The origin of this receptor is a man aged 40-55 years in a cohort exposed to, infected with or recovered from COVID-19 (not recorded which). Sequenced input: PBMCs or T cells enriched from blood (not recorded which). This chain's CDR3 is CASSPNTGGNTEAFF. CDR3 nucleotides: TGTGCCAGTAGTCCAAATACAGGGGGAAACACTGAAGCTTTCTTT.